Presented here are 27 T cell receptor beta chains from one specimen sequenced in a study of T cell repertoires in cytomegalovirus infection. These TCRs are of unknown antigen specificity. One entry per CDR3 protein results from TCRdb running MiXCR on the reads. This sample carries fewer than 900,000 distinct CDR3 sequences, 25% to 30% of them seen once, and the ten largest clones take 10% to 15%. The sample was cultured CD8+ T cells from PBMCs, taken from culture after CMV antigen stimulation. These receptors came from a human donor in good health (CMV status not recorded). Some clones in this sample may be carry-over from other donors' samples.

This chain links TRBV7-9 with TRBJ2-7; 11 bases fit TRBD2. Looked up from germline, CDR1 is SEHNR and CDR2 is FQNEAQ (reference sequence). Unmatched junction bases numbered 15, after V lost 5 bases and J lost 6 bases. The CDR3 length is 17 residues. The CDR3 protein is CASSPPGLAAPLGEQYF. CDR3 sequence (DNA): TGTGCCAGCAGCCCGCCGGGACTAGCGGCGCCGCTGGGCGAGCAGTACTTC.

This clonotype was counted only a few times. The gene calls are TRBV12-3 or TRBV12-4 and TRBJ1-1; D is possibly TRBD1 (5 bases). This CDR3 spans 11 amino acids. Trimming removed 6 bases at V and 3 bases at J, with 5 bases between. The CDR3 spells CASRQDTEAFF. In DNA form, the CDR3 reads TGTGCCAGCAGACAGGACACTGAAGCTTTCTTT.

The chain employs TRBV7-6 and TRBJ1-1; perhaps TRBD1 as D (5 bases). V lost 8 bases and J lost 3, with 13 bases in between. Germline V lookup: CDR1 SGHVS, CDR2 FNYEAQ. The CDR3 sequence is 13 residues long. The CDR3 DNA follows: TGTGCCAGCCGTGTGGGGGGTGACACTGAAGCTTTCTTT. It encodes CASRVGGDTEAFF. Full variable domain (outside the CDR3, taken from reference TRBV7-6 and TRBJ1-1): GAGVSQSPRYKVTKRGQDVALRCDPISGHVSLYWYRQALGQGPEFLTYFNYEAQQDKSGLPNDRFSAERPEGSISTLTIQRTEQRDSAMYRCASRVGGDTEAFFGQGTRLTVV.

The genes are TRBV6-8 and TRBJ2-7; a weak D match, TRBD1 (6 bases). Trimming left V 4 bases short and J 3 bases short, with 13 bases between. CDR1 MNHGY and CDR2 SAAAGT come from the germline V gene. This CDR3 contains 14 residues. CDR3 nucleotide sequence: TGTGCCAGCAGTTGGACAGCGTCTGGCTACGAGCAGTACTTC. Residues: CASSWTASGYEQYF.

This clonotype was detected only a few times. The CDR3 loop is CASSQDRVRETQYF. The CDR3, as DNA: TGCGCCAGCAGCCAAGACCGGGTCCGAGAGACCCAGTACTTC. The chain is built from TRBV4-1 and TRBJ2-5; D not certain. The CDR3 extends over 14 amino acids. Germline lookup yields CDR1 MGHRA and CDR2 YSYEKL. With 0 bases removed from V and 4 bases from J, the gap between germline ends came to 9 bases.

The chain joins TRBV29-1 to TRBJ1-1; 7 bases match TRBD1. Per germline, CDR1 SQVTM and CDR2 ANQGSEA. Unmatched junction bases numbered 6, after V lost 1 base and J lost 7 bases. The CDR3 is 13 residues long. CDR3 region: CSVEGRGWFEAFF. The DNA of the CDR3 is TGCAGCGTTGAAGGCAGGGGGTGGTTTGAAGCTTTCTTT.

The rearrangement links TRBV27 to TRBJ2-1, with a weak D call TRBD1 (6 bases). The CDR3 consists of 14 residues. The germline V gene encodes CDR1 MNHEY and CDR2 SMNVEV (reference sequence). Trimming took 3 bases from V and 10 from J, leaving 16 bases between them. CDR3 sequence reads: CASSLRQVLGEQFF. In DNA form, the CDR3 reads TGTGCCAGCAGTTTGAGACAGGTCCTAGGGGAGCAGTTCTTC.

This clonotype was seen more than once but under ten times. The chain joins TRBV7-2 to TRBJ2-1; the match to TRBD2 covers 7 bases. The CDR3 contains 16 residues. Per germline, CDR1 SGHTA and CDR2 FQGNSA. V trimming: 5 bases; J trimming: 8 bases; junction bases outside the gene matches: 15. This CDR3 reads CASSLFPGGTADEQFF. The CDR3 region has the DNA TGTGCCAGCAGCCTTTTTCCGGGGGGTACTGCGGATGAGCAGTTCTTC.

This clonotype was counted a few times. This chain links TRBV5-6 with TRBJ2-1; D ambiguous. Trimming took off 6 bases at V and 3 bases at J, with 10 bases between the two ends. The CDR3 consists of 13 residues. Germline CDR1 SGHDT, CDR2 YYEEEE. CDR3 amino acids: CASTSGLYNEQFF. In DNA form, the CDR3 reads TGTGCCAGCACCTCGGGTCTCTACAATGAGCAGTTCTTC.

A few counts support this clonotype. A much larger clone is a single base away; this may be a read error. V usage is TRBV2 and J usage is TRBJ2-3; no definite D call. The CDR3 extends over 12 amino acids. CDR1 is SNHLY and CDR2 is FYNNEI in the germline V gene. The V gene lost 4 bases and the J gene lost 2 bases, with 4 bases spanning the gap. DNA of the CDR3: TGTGCCAGCAGTGCGGACACAGATACGCAGTATTTT. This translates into CASSADTDTQYF.

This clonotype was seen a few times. The CDR3 protein is CASTWTGTEQYV. The CDR3 bases are TGTGCCAGCACTTGGACAGGGACCGAGCAGTACGTC. This chain joins TRBV6-1 and TRBJ2-7, with 8 positions matching TRBD1. The J segment lost 6 bases and the V segment lost 7 bases, leaving 5 bases of the junction unmatched. Per germline, CDR1 MNHNS and CDR2 SASEGT. The CDR3 runs to 12 residues.

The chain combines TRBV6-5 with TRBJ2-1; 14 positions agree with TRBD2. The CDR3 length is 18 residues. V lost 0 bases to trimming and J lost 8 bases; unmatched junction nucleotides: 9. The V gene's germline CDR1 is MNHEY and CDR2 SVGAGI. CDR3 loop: CASSYSGLAGAPVDEQFF. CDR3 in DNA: TGTGCCAGCAGTTACTCGGGACTAGCGGGGGCCCCGGTAGATGAGCAGTTCTTC.

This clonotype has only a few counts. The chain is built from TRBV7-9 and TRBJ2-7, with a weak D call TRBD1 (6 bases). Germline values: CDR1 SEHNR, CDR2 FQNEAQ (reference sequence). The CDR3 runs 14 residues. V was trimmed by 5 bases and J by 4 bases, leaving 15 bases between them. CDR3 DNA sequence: TGTGCCAGCAGCGATCGACAGGTTAAATACGAGCAGTACTTC. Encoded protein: CASSDRQVKYEQYF.

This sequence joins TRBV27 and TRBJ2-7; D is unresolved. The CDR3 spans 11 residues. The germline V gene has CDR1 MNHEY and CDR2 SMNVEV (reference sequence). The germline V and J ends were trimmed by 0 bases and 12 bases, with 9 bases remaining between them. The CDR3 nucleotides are TGTGCCAGCAGTTTATCCGGCCAGTGGTACTTC. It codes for CASSLSGQWYF.

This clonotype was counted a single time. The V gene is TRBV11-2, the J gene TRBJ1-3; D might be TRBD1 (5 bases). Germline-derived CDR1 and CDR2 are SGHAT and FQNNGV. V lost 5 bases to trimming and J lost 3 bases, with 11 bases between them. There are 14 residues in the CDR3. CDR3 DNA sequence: TGTGCCAGCAGCACGCGGACAATTGGAAACACCATATATTTT. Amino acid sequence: CASSTRTIGNTIYF.

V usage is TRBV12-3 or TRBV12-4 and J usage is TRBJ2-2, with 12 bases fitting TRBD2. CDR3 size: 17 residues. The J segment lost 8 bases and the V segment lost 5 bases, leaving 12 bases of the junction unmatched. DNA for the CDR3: TGTGCCAGCAGTACGACTAGCGGGGGCCCCACGTGGGGGGAGCTGTTTTTT. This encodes CASSTTSGGPTWGELFF.

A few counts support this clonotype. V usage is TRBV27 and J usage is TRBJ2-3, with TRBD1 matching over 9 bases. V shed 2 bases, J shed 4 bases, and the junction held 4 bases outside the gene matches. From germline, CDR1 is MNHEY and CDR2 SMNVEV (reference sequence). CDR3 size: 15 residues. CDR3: CASSLDDRGADTQYF. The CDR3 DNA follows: TGTGCCAGCAGTTTAGATGACAGGGGGGCAGATACGCAGTATTTT.

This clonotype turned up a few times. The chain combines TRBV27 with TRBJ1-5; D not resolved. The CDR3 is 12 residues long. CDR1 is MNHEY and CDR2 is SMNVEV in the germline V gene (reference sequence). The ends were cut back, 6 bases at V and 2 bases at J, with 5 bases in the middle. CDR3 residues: CASRRGNQPQHF. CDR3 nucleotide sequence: TGTGCCAGCAGAAGGGGCAATCAGCCCCAGCATTTT.

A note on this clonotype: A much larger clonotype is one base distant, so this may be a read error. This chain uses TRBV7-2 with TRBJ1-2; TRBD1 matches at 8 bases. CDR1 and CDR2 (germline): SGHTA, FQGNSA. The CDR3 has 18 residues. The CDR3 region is CASSLPRTGKIGNYVYTF. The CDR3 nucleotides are TGTGCCAGCAGCTTACCCCGGACAGGGAAGATTGGGAACTATGTCTACACCTTC.

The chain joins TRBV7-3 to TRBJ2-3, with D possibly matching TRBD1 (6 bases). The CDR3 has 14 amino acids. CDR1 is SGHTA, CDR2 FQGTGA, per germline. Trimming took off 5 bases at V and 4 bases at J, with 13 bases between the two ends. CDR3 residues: CASSPREGADTQYF. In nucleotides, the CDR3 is TGTGCCAGCAGCCCTCGTGAGGGGGCAGATACGCAGTATTTT.

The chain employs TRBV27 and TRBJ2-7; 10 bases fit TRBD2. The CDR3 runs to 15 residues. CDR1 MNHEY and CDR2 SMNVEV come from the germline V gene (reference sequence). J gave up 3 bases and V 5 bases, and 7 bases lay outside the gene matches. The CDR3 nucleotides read TGTGCCAGCAGTAACGGACTAGCGGCGCACTACGAGCAGTACGTC. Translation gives CASSNGLAAHYEQYV.

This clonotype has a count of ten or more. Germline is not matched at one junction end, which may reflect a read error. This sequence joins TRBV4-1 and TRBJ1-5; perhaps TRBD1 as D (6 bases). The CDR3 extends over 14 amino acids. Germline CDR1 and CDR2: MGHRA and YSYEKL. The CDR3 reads CASSQGRGNQPQHF. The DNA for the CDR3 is TGTGCCAGCAGTCAGGGGAGAGGCAATCAGCCCCAGCATTTT.

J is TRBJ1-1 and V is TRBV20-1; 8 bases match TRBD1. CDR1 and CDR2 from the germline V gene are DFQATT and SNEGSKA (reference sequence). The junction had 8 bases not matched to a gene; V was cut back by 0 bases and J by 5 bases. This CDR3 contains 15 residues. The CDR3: CSARDPGTGGTEAFF. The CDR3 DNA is TGCAGTGCTAGAGACCCGGGCACAGGGGGGACTGAAGCTTTCTTT.

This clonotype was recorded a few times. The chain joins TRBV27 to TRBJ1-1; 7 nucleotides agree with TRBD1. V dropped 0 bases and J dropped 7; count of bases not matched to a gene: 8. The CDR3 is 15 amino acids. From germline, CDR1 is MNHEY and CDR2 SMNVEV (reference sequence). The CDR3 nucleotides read TGTGCCAGCAGTTTATCGATAAGGGGGCCTCTTGAAGCTTTCTTT. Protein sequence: CASSLSIRGPLEAFF.

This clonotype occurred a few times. CDR3 nucleotides: TGTGCCATTCAAGGGGGCGTTTTGACCTATGGCTACACCTTC. This codes for CAIQGGVLTYGYTF. The chain uses TRBV7-4 and TRBJ1-2, with 7 bases identical to TRBD1. The J segment lost 4 bases and the V segment lost 10 bases, leaving 12 bases of the junction unmatched. CDR3 length: 14 amino acids. The germline CDR1 and CDR2 sequences are SGHVT and SQSDAQ.

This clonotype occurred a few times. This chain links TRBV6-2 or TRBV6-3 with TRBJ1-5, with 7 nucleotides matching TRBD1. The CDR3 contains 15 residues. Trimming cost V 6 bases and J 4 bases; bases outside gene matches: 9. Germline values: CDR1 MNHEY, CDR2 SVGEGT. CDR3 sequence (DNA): TGTGCCAGCAGGTGGGACAGCTCAATTAATCAGCCCCAGCATTTT. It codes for CASRWDSSINQPQHF.

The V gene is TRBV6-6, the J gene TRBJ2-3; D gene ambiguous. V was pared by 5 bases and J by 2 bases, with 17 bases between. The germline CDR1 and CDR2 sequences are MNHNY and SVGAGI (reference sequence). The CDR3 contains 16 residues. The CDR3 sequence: CASSPRRAGDTDTQYF. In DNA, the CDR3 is TGTGCCAGCAGTCCACGACGGGCAGGTGACACAGATACGCAGTATTTT.